This paragraph covers one T cell receptor beta chain sequence. Its binding antigen is unknown. Per-base qualities were not stored, and no clone one base away is much larger. This record comes from a study of blood T cell repertoires in COVID-19 (dated by TCRdb to about 2020). As for the study more broadly: Collaborator samples came from the United States, Italy and Spain and covered acute and convalescent phases of COVID-19. The prospective study material was composed of cDNA or gDNA derived from T cells, B-cell-depleted T cells, or PBMCs. Deeply sampled blood TCRbeta repertoires from subjects exposed to, actively infected with, or recovered from COVID-19 were included in the dataset. The repertoires were released in a freely available public database intended as a resource for research on the immune response to SARS-CoV-2. The samples were drawn from the first 160 participants of the ongoing ImmuneRACE study and from 1,254 subjects provided by 6 global collaborators. Sample metadata almost always included a de-identified subject ID, COVID-19 status, age in years and sex. Where available, HLA class I and class II types were obtained from metadata supplied by the sample provider rather than from assay-based typing. The research as a whole found: Clinical and demographic metadata were provided uncurated, with the amount varying by source and participant.

The immunoSEQ Assay, a bias-controlled multiplex PCR, was used to amplify TCRbeta CDR3 regions from genomic DNA. Processing in the source paper ran as follows. The number of nucleated cells in each sample was estimated by amplification of reference gene primers within the assay. Sequence reads were collapsed and filtered to measure the absolute abundance of every unique TCRbeta CDR3 rearrangement. For each sample, productive Simpson clonality was calculated as the square root of Simpson's diversity index over productive rearrangements. TCRdb re-hosts the immuneACCESS table, in-frame sequences only. Its copies lack some clones; in the studies checked, an unresolved V gene accounts for under half of them, and the cause for the rest is not known. The V and J calls and clone size come from that table; D and trimming were worked out from the DNA. The sample has approximately 89,000 clones on record, around 85% of them singletons. Jointly, the top ten make up 14% of the sample.

Trimming leaves V shorter by 2 bases and J shorter by 0 bases, with the junction holding 5 bases beyond the gene matches. As encoded in the germline V gene, CDR1 is SGHVS while CDR2 is FQNEAQ. The CDR3 starts with the cysteine, ends with the phenylalanine, and has 17 residues. This entry keeps only the CDR3 DNA: 51 bases, framed from base 1. Whole blood was collected in K2EDTA tubes by collaborating institutions according to the institutions' own protocols. For TCRbeta analysis, collaborator samples were shipped as frozen whole blood, as isolated PBMCs, or as DNA extracted from either sample type. The TCR originated in an older woman with acute or convalescent COVID-19. Sequencing was carried out using peripheral blood. This receptor chain uses TRBV7-8 and TRBJ1-5; 9 central nucleotides agree with TRBD1. The nucleotides are TGTGCCAGCAGCTTAAGGACAGGGGAGTATAGCAATCAGCCCCAGCATTTT. This gives the protein CASSLRTGEYSNQPQHF.